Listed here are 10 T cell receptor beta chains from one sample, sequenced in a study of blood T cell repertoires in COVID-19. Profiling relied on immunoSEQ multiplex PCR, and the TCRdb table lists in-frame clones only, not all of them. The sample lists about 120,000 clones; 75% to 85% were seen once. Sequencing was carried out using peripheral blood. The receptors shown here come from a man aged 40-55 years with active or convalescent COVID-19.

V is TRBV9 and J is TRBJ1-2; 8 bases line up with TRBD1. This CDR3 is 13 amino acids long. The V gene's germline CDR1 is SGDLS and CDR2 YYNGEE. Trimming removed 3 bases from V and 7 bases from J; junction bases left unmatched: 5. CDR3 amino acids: CASSAWTGIGYTF. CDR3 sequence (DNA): TGTGCCAGCAGCGCCTGGACAGGGATTGGCTACACCTTC.

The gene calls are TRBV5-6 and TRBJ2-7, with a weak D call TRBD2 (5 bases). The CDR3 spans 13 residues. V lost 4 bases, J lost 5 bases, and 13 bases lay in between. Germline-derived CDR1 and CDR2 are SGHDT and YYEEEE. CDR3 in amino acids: CASSPIGGHEQYF. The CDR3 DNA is TGTGCCAGCAGCCCGATAGGCGGGCACGAGCAGTACTTC.

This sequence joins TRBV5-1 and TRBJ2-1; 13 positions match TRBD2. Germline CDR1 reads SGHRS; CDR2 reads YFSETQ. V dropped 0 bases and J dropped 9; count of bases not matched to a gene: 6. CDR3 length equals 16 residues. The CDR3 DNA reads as TGCGCCAGCAGCTTGGACGGACTAGCGGGAGTCCGTGAGCAGTTCTTC. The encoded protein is CASSLDGLAGVREQFF.

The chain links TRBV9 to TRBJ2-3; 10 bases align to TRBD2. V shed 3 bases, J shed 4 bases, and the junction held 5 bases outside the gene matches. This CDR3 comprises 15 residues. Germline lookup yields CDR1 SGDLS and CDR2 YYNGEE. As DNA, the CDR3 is TGTGCCAGCAGCGAAAGCGGGAGGGTTGCAGATACGCAGTATTTT. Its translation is CASSESGRVADTQYF.

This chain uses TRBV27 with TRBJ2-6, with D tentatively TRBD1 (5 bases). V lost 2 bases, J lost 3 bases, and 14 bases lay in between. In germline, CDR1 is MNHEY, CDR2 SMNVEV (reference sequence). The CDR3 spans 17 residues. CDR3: CASSLSLTGRGANVLTF. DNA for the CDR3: TGTGCCAGCAGTTTAAGCCTTACAGGCCGTGGGGCCAACGTCCTGACTTTC.

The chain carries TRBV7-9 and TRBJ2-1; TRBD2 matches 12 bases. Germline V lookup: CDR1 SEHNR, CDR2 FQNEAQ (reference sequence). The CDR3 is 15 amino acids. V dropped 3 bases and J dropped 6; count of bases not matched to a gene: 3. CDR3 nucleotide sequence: TGTGCCAGCAGCTTGACTAGCGGGGGCTCCAATGAGCAGTTCTTC. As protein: CASSLTSGGSNEQFF.

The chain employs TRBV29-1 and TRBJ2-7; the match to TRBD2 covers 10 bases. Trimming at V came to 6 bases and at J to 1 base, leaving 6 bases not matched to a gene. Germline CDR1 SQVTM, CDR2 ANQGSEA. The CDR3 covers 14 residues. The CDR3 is CSVAGLAASYEQYF. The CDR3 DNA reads TGCAGCGTGGCCGGACTAGCGGCGTCCTACGAGCAGTACTTC.

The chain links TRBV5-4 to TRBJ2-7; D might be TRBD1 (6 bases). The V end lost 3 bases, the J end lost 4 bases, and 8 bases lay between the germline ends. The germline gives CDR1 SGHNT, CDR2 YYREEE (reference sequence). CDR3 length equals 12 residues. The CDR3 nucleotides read TGTGCCAGCAGCTCGACAGGATACGAGCAGTACTTC. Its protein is CASSSTGYEQYF.

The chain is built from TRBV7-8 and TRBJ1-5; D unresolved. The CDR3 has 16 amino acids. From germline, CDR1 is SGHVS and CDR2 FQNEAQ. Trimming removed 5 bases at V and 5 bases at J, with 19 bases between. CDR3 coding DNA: TGTGCCAGCAGCGCCGAATCCGTACCTAAGTATCAGCCCCAGCATTTT. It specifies CASSAESVPKYQPQHF.

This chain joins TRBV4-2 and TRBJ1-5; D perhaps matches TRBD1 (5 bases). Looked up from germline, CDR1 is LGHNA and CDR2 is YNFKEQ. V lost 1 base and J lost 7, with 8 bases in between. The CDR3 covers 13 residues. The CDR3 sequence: CASSQGGGQPQHF. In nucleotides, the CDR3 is TGTGCCAGCAGCCAAGGGGGGGGACAGCCCCAGCATTTT.